The rows below give T cell receptor beta chains drawn from one sample of a study of spatial heterogeneity in lung cancer. MiXCR was run by TCRdb on the 5' RACE reads, yielding one entry per CDR3 protein. Among some 7,700 distinct CDR3 sequences listed, roughly a sixth were seen once. Source: normal lung tissue next to the tumor, taken at surgery. The source of these receptors is a male donor with early-stage non-small cell lung cancer. Both conserved end residues are part of each CDR3. The order of the fields is J gene, D gene, V gene, clone size, CDR3 DNA, CDR3 protein. D genes are given only for firm matches. Expanded clones are given a class, and other clones once, few, many or no size at all.

J gene: TRBJ2-1; D gene: -; V gene: TRBV7-2; clone size: -; CDR3 DNA: TGTGCCAGCAGCCCTTTCCTAAACAATGAGCAGTTCTTC; CDR3 protein: CASSPFLNNEQFF
J gene: TRBJ1-2; D gene: -; V gene: TRBV20-1; clone size: few; CDR3 DNA: TGCAGTGCTAGAGGGCAGGGAAATGAAGGCTACACCTTC; CDR3 protein: CSARGQGNEGYTF
J gene: TRBJ1-5; D gene: -; V gene: TRBV2; clone size: -; CDR3 DNA: TGTGCCAGCAGCGCAGGGCCTAAGGGCAATCAGCCCCAGCATTTT; CDR3 protein: CASSAGPKGNQPQHF
J gene: TRBJ2-7; D gene: -; V gene: TRBV18; clone size: few; CDR3 DNA: TGTGCCAGCTCAACCGACACCTACGAGCAGTACTTC; CDR3 protein: CASSTDTYEQYF
J gene: TRBJ1-2; D gene: -; V gene: TRBV28; clone size: many; CDR3 DNA: TGTGCCAGCAGTTTACAGGAATATGGCTACACCTTC; CDR3 protein: CASSLQEYGYTF
J gene: TRBJ1-2; D gene: TRBD1; V gene: TRBV7-2; clone size: few; CDR3 DNA: TGTGCCAGCAGCCCAAGGACAGGAACCCACTATGGCTACACCTTC; CDR3 protein: CASSPRTGTHYGYTF
J gene: TRBJ2-3; D gene: TRBD2; V gene: TRBV2; clone size: medium-sized; CDR3 DNA: TGTGCCAGCACCCCGGGACTAGCCGCTAGCACAGATACGCAGTATTTT; CDR3 protein: CASTPGLAASTDTQYF
J gene: TRBJ2-1; D gene: -; V gene: TRBV9; clone size: few; CDR3 DNA: TGTGCCAGCAGCCCCTCCGAGGCCAGCTCCTACAATGAGCAGTTCTTC; CDR3 protein: CASSPSEASSYNEQFF
J gene: TRBJ2-2; D gene: -; V gene: TRBV6-2/TRBV6-3; clone size: -; CDR3 DNA: TGTGCCAGCAGGACCGGGCAAACGAACACCGGGGAGCTGTTTTTT; CDR3 protein: CASRTGQTNTGELFF
J gene: TRBJ2-7; D gene: -; V gene: TRBV7-2; clone size: medium-sized; CDR3 DNA: TGTGCCAGCAGCTTAGTAACGGGATCACCCTCCTACGAGCAGTACTTC; CDR3 protein: CASSLVTGSPSYEQYF
J gene: TRBJ1-3; D gene: -; V gene: TRBV28; clone size: few; CDR3 DNA: TGTGCCAGCAGCGATGCAGGGGTCTTTGGAAACACCATATATTTT; CDR3 protein: CASSDAGVFGNTIYF
J gene: TRBJ2-1; D gene: -; V gene: TRBV4-3; clone size: -; CDR3 DNA: TGCGCCAGCAGCCAAGAGTTGAACATTGGTAATGAGCAGTTCTTC; CDR3 protein: CASSQELNIGNEQFF
J gene: TRBJ2-2; D gene: -; V gene: TRBV11-3; clone size: few; CDR3 DNA: TGTGCCAGCAGCTTACGCGGTTCCACCGGGGAGCTGTTTTTT; CDR3 protein: CASSLRGSTGELFF
J gene: TRBJ2-3; D gene: -; V gene: TRBV7-2; clone size: few; CDR3 DNA: TGTGCCAGCAGAAACAGTGGCGCAGATACGCAGTATTTT; CDR3 protein: CASRNSGADTQYF
J gene: TRBJ2-3; D gene: TRBD2; V gene: TRBV7-2; clone size: medium-sized; CDR3 DNA: TGTGCCAGCAGCTTACTAGCGGGGGTAAAAGATACGCAGTATTTT; CDR3 protein: CASSLLAGVKDTQYF
J gene: TRBJ2-7; D gene: TRBD2; V gene: TRBV7-2; clone size: medium-sized; CDR3 DNA: TGTGCCAGCAGCTTAGGGAGGACTAGCGGAAACTACGAGCAGTACTTC; CDR3 protein: CASSLGRTSGNYEQYF
J gene: TRBJ1-2; D gene: -; V gene: TRBV20-1; clone size: -; CDR3 DNA: TGCAGTGCCACCGACAGTACTAACTATGGCTACACCTTC; CDR3 protein: CSATDSTNYGYTF
J gene: TRBJ2-1; D gene: TRBD2; V gene: TRBV20-1; clone size: medium-sized; CDR3 DNA: TGCAGTGCTAGAGAGGGCGGGAGACTCCACAATGAGCAGTTCTTC; CDR3 protein: CSAREGGRLHNEQFF
J gene: TRBJ1-1; D gene: -; V gene: TRBV28; clone size: -; CDR3 DNA: TGTGCCAGCAGTTTCGGACGGCCGAACACTGAAGCTTTCTTT; CDR3 protein: CASSFGRPNTEAFF
J gene: TRBJ2-1; D gene: -; V gene: TRBV7-9; clone size: medium-sized; CDR3 DNA: TGTGCCAGCAGCTTAACGGATTACAATGAGCAGTTCTTC; CDR3 protein: CASSLTDYNEQFF
J gene: TRBJ1-1; D gene: -; V gene: TRBV6-5; clone size: once; CDR3 DNA: TGTGCCAGCAGTCTTGACAGGAACACTGAAGCTTTCTTT; CDR3 protein: CASSLDRNTEAFF
J gene: TRBJ2-7; D gene: -; V gene: TRBV2; clone size: many; CDR3 DNA: TGTGCCAGCAGGATGGTGGAACAGGACGAGCAGTACTTC; CDR3 protein: CASRMVEQDEQYF
J gene: TRBJ2-2; D gene: -; V gene: TRBV7-2; clone size: -; CDR3 DNA: TGTGCCAGCAGCACCGGACTCGGCACCGGGGAGCTGTTTTTT; CDR3 protein: CASSTGLGTGELFF
J gene: TRBJ1-2; D gene: -; V gene: TRBV5-6; clone size: few; CDR3 DNA: TGTGCCAGCAGCTTGGAGGGGCGGGCTGGCTACACCTTC; CDR3 protein: CASSLEGRAGYTF
J gene: TRBJ2-7; D gene: TRBD1; V gene: TRBV7-2; clone size: many; CDR3 DNA: TGTGCCAGCCGATTGGATAGACAGGGGGCGGGCGAGCAGTACTTC; CDR3 protein: CASRLDRQGAGEQYF
J gene: TRBJ2-2; D gene: -; V gene: TRBV24-1; clone size: many; CDR3 DNA: TGTGCCACCTCCGAGAACACCGGGGAGCTGTTTTTT; CDR3 protein: CATSENTGELFF
J gene: TRBJ2-2; D gene: -; V gene: TRBV20-1; clone size: few; CDR3 DNA: TGCAGTGCTAGCCCTAGGGGGGACAGATGGCGAACCGGGGAGCTGTTTTTT; CDR3 protein: CSASPRGDRWRTGELFF